The 20 T cell receptor beta chains presented below share a single source sample, sequenced in a study of cytomegalovirus exposure and HLA in healthy donors. The PCR made use of 60 Vbeta and 13 Jbeta primers. Measured with immunoSEQ multiplex PCR; TCRdb has only the in-frame clones, and not every one. The table lists approximately 170,000 clones, around 79% of them singletons. Sample: PBMCs. The receptors originated from a woman between 40 and 50 years old in good health and CMV-seropositive.

The V call is TRBV6-5, the J call TRBJ1-4; perhaps TRBD1 as D (6 bases). CDR3 length equals 14 residues. The germline V gene has CDR1 MNHEY and CDR2 SVGAGI. V shed 7 bases and J shed 4 bases, with 13 bases lying between them. The CDR3 region is CASKPGQSNEKLFF. In DNA, the CDR3 is TGTGCCAGCAAACCGGGACAAAGTAATGAAAAACTGTTTTTT.

This clone has more than one count but fewer than ten. This chain joins TRBV6-1 and TRBJ1-2; D call uncertain. The CDR3 totals 11 residues. Germline assignment: CDR1 MNHNS and CDR2 SASEGT. The V gene lost 5 bases and the J gene lost 8 bases, with 9 bases spanning the gap. CDR3 residues: CASSPRGGYTF. The CDR3 DNA reads TGTGCCAGCAGTCCCCGGGGAGGCTACACCTTC.

This chain uses TRBV5-1 with TRBJ1-1; tentative D call: TRBD1 (5 bases). The CDR3 is 12 amino acids. V lost 5 bases to trimming and J lost 6 bases, with 11 bases between them. Germline-derived CDR1 and CDR2 are SGHRS and YFSETQ. CDR3 nucleotides: TGCGCCAGCAGTACTGGACAAGCTGAAGCTTTCTTT. Protein product: CASSTGQAEAFF.

Worth noting for this clone: The same CDR3 arises from other DNA sequences in this sample as well. CDR3 in DNA: TGTGCCAGCAGCTACAGGGGCCAACAGCCCCAGCATTTT. As protein: CASSYRGQQPQHF. The chain has TRBV7-2 and TRBJ1-5, with 7 bases that match TRBD1. The V gene's germline CDR1 is SGHTA and CDR2 FQGNSA. V shed 4 bases, J shed 7 bases, and the junction held 4 bases outside the gene matches. The CDR3 contains 13 residues.

This clone was counted only a few times. The J gene is TRBJ2-7, the V gene TRBV6-5; 9 bases match TRBD2. Unmatched junction bases numbered 3, after V lost 1 base and J lost 2 bases. There are 15 residues in the CDR3. CDR1 MNHEY and CDR2 SVGAGI come from the germline V gene. CDR3 nucleotides: TGTGCCAGCAGTTACTGGCGGGGGGGCGCCTACGAGCAGTACTTC. Amino acids: CASSYWRGGAYEQYF.

The chain uses TRBV25-1 and TRBJ2-6; 12 nucleotides agree with TRBD1. The V gene end was trimmed by 8 bases and the J gene end by 4 bases; junction bases not matched to a gene: 12. The CDR3 extends over 18 amino acids. Germline V gene data show CDR1 as MGHDK and CDR2 as SYGVNS. CDR3 residues: CASRPGTGGATGANVLTF. CDR3 nucleotides: TGTGCCAGCCGCCCCGGGACAGGGGGCGCGACAGGGGCCAACGTCCTGACTTTC. The whole variable domain, remainder taken from reference TRBV25-1 and TRBJ2-6, is EADIYQTPRYLVIGTGKKITLECSQTMGHDKMYWYQQDPGMELHLIHYSYGVNSTEKGDLSSESTVSRIRTEHFPLTLESARPSHTSQYLCASRPGTGGATGANVLTFGAGSRLTVL.

The chain couples TRBV4-3 to TRBJ1-2, with D perhaps TRBD1 (6 bases). This CDR3 comprises 16 residues. The ends were cut back, 0 bases at V and 3 bases at J, with 14 bases in the middle. In germline, CDR1 is LGHNA, CDR2 YSLEER. The DNA of the CDR3 is TGCGCCAGCAGCCAAGATTATGGGGGCGCCGACTATGGCTACACCTTC. Amino acids: CASSQDYGGADYGYTF.

This chain joins TRBV30 and TRBJ2-5; the D gene is possibly TRBD2 (6 bases). Between the trimmed V and J ends, which lost 0 bases and 1 base, there was a span of 12 bases. The V gene's germline CDR1 is GTSNPN and CDR2 SVGIG (reference sequence). This CDR3 is 15 amino acids long. CDR3 region: CAWSVRRLVQETQYF. For the CDR3, the DNA is TGTGCCTGGAGTGTACGTCGACTAGTCCAAGAGACCCAGTACTTC.

This chain links TRBV7-7 with TRBJ2-5, with 10 bases fitting TRBD1. The length of the CDR3 is 16 residues. In germline, CDR1 is SSHAT, CDR2 FNYEAQ (reference sequence). Trimming cost V 5 bases and J 4 bases; bases outside gene matches: 10. CDR3 amino acids: CASSPPGQGPVETQYF. DNA for the CDR3: TGTGCCAGCAGCCCTCCGGGACAGGGGCCAGTAGAGACCCAGTACTTC.

The chain is built from TRBV12-5 and TRBJ1-1; D possibly corresponds to TRBD1 (5 bases). V was clipped by 4 bases and J by 10 bases, with 13 bases between them. Germline V lookup: CDR1 LGHNT, CDR2 FRNRAP. CDR3 size: 12 residues. The CDR3 protein is CASGSEGIVAFF. The CDR3, as DNA: TGTGCTAGTGGTTCGGAGGGGATTGTAGCTTTCTTT. Drawing the rest from reference TRBV12-5 and TRBJ1-1, the complete variable domain is DARVTQTPRHKVTEMGQEVTMRCQPILGHNTVFWYRQTMMQGLELLAYFRNRAPLDDSGMPKDRFSAEMPDATLATLKIQPSEPRDSAVYFCASGSEGIVAFFGQGTRLTVV.

V usage is TRBV19 and J usage is TRBJ1-2; no clear D. V was trimmed by 6 bases and J by 2 bases, leaving 4 bases between them. Germline lookup yields CDR1 LNHDA and CDR2 SQIVND (reference sequence). The CDR3 runs 11 residues. CDR3 sequence: CASSENYGYTF. The CDR3 DNA reads as TGTGCCAGTAGCGAGAACTATGGCTACACCTTC.

The gene calls are TRBV29-1 and TRBJ1-1; TRBD1 might be the D (5 bases). Trimming removed 4 bases at V and 3 bases at J, with 9 bases between. Germline V CDR1 and CDR2: SQVTM, ANQGSEA. This CDR3 comprises 12 residues. CDR3 in amino acids: CSVGGGDTEAFF. For the CDR3, the DNA is TGCAGCGTTGGTGGGGGGGACACTGAAGCTTTCTTT.

The chain has TRBV6-1 and TRBJ2-1, with D perhaps matching TRBD2 (5 bases). Trimming shortened V by 2 bases and J by 0 bases, and 11 bases separated the two germline ends. There are 16 residues in the CDR3. The germline V gene encodes CDR1 MNHNS and CDR2 SASEGT. CDR3 loop: CASSELEGSSYNEQFF. CDR3 DNA: TGTGCCAGCAGTGAACTAGAGGGAAGCTCCTACAATGAGCAGTTCTTC.

This clone has more than one count but fewer than ten. This chain joins TRBV10-1 and TRBJ2-3; 11 bases are shared with TRBD2. Germline CDR1 is WNHNN and CDR2 is SYGVQD (reference sequence). The CDR3 is made up of 19 amino acids. The J segment lost 6 bases and the V segment lost 1 base, leaving 15 bases of the junction unmatched. The CDR3 sequence is CASSELGTSGKTGGDTQYF. As DNA, the CDR3 is TGCGCCAGCAGTGAGTTAGGGACTAGCGGAAAAACCGGCGGGGATACGCAGTATTTT.

V and J are TRBV27 and TRBJ2-7, with D uncertain. The CDR3 is 13 amino acids. Trimming removed 2 bases at V and 1 base at J, with 6 bases between. Germline loops: CDR1 MNHEY, CDR2 SMNVEV (reference sequence). The CDR3 loop reads CASSLGLSYEQYF. DNA of the CDR3: TGTGCCAGCAGTTTAGGGCTTTCCTACGAGCAGTACTTC.

Comments on this clone: At the DNA level, this CDR3 is encoded by other sequences in the same sample as well. This chain connects TRBV18 to TRBJ1-1; TRBD1 matches at 11 bases. The J segment lost 5 bases and the V segment lost 2 bases, leaving 4 bases of the junction unmatched. Germline V lookup: CDR1 KGHSH, CDR2 LQKENI. The CDR3 runs 15 residues. The CDR3 coding sequence is TGTGCCAGCTCACCAGGGACAGGGGGGAGGACTGAAGCTTTCTTT. It encodes CASSPGTGGRTEAFF.

The V call is TRBV28, the J call TRBJ1-1; a possible D gene is TRBD1 (5 bases). The V and J ends lost 6 bases and 6 bases respectively, with 20 bases between them. Per the germline V gene, CDR1 is MDHEN and CDR2 is SYDVKM. This CDR3 is built from 15 residues. This CDR3 reads CASSPDHIRQPEAFF. In DNA, the CDR3 is TGTGCCAGCAGCCCGGACCACATTAGACAGCCTGAAGCTTTCTTT.

V and J are TRBV9 and TRBJ2-2; D may be TRBD2 (6 bases). The CDR3 spans 12 residues. The germline V gene has CDR1 SGDLS and CDR2 YYNGEE. Deletions cut 3 bases from V and 12 bases from J, with 12 bases between. In DNA form, the CDR3 reads TGTGCCAGCAGCGCCGCCGGGGGTAAGCTGTTTTTT. Encoded protein: CASSAAGGKLFF.

The chain employs TRBV2 and TRBJ2-7; 7 nucleotides agree with TRBD1. This CDR3 has 12 amino acids. Germline V lookup: CDR1 SNHLY, CDR2 FYNNEI. V dropped 11 bases and J dropped 2; count of bases not matched to a gene: 6. This CDR3 reads CALSGGTYEQYF. CDR3 DNA: TGTGCCTTATCAGGGGGTACCTACGAGCAGTACTTC.

CDR3 coding DNA: TGCGCCAGCAGCCAAGCCGAGAGCTCCTACGAGCAGTACTTC. Translation: CASSQAESSYEQYF. The chain recombines TRBV4-1 with TRBJ2-7; D ambiguous. V was shortened by 1 base and J by 0 bases, with 7 bases between the two germline ends. Germline V gene lookup returns CDR1 MGHRA and CDR2 YSYEKL. This CDR3 has 14 amino acids.